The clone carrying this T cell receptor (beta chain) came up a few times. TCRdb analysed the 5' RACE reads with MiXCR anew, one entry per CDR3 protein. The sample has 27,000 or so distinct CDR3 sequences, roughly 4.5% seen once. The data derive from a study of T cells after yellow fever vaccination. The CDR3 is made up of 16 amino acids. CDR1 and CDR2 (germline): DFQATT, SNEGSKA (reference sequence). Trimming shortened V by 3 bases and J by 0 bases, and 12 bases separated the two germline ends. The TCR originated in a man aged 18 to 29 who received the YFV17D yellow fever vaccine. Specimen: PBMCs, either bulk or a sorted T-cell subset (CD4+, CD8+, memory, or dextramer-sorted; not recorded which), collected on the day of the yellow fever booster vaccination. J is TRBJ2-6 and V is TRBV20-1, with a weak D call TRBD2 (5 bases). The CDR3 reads CSASGGPSSGANVLTF. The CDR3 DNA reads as TGCAGTGCTAGCGGAGGTCCGAGCTCTGGGGCCAACGTCCTGACTTTC.